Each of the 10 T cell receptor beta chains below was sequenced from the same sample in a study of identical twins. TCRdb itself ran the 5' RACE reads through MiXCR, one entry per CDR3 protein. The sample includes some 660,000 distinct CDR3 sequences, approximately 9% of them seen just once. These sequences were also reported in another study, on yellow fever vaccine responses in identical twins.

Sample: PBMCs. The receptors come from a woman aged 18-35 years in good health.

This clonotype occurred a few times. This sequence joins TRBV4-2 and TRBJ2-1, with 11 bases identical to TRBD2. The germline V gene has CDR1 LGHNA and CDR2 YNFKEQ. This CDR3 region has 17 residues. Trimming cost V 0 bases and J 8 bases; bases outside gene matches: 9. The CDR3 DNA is TGTGCCAGCAGCCAAGAAGGAACTAGCGGGAGCATGGATGAGCAGTTCTTC. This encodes CASSQEGTSGSMDEQFF.

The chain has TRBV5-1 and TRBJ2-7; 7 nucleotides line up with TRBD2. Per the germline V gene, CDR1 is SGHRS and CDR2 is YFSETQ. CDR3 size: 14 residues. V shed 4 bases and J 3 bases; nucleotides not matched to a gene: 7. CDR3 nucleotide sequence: TGCGCCAGCAGCACCGGACTAGACCGCTACGAGCAGTACTTC. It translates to CASSTGLDRYEQYF.

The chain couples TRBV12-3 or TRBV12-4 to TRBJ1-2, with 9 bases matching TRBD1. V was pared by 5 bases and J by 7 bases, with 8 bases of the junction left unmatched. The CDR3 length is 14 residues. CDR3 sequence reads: CASSLNRGLSGYTF. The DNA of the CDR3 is TGTGCCAGCAGTCTTAACAGGGGGCTGAGTGGCTACACCTTC.

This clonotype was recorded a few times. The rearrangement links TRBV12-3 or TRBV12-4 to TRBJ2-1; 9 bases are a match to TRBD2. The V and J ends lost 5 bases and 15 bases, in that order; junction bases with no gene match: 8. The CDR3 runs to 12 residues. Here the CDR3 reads CASSETSGLRFF. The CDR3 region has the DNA TGTGCCAGCAGTGAGACTAGCGGTCTCCGGTTCTTC.

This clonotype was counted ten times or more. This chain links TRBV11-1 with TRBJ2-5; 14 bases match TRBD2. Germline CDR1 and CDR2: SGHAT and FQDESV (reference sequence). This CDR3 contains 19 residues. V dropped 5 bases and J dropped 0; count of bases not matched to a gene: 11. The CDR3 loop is CASSTATSGRGGYQETQYF. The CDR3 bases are TGTGCCAGCAGCACAGCGACTAGCGGGAGGGGAGGGTACCAAGAGACCCAGTACTTC.

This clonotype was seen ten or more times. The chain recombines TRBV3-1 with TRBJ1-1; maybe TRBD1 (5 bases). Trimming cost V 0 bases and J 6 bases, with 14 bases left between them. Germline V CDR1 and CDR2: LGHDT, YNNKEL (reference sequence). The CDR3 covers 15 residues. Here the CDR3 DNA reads TGTGCCAGCAGCCAAGATGGAAGGGGTACCGCTGAAGCTTTCTTT. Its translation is CASSQDGRGTAEAFF.

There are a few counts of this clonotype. The CDR3 DNA follows: TGTGCCACTAAAATCAGGCCCTCGGAGATCGAGCAGTACTTC. It translates to CATKIRPSEIEQYF. The chain recombines TRBV21-1 with TRBJ2-7; TRBD2 is the table's D call and was not checked against the DNA. TRBV21-1 constitutes a pseudogene. The CDR3 totals 14 residues.

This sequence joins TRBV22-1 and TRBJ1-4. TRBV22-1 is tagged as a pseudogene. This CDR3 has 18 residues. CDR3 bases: TGTACCTGCACCCCTCCATGGGGTAGGGGACAACGTAATGAAAAACTGTTTTTT. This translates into CTCTPPWGRGQRNEKLFF.

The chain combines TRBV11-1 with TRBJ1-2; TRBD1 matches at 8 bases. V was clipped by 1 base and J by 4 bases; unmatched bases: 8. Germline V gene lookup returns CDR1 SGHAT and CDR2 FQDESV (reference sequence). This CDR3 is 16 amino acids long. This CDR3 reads CASSLEDDRGGYGYTF. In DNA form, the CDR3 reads TGTGCCAGCAGCTTAGAAGACGACAGGGGAGGCTATGGCTACACCTTC.

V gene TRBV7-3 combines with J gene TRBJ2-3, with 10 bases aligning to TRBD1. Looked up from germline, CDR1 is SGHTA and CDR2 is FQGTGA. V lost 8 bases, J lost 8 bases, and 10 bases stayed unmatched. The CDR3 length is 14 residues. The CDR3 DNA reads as TGTGCCAGCCAGGCGACAGGGGGCGGAGGTACGCAGTATTTT. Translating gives CASQATGGGGTQYF.